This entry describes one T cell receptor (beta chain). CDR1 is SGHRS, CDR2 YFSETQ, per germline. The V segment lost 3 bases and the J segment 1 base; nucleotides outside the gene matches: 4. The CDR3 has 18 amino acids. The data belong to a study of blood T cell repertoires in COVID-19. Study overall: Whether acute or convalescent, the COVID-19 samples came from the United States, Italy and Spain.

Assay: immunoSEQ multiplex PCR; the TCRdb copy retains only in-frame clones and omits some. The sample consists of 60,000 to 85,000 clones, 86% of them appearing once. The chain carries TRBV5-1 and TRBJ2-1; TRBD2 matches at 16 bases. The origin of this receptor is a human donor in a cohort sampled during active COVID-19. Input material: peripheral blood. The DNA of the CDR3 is TGCGCCAGCAGCTGGGGACTAGCGGGGGGGCGGTCCTACAATGAGCAGTTCTTC. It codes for CASSWGLAGGRSYNEQFF.